These 26 T cell receptor beta chains were all obtained from the same sample, sequenced in a study of radiation and T cells in renal cell carcinoma. The time point here: baseline pretreatment blood. Treatment meaning: 15 Gy SBRT to primary tumor, nephrectomy 4 weeks later. Using immunoSEQ multiplex PCR, the repertoire was profiled, and TCRdb retains in-frame clones only, with some absent. The sample includes about 130,000 clones, 80% to 85% of them seen just once. Sequenced here: blood, sampled from a patient whose treatment included radiotherapy and nephrectomy. The receptor source for this set is a woman aged 60 to 75 with renal cell carcinoma.

This clone was found a few times. This chain uses TRBV5-1 with TRBJ1-2, with TRBD1 matching 10 bases. The CDR3 has 15 amino acids. Germline V lookup: CDR1 SGHRS, CDR2 YFSETQ. The junction had 8 bases not matched to a gene; V was cut back by 0 bases and J by 9 bases. The CDR3 loop is CASSLEFGGQGSYTF. The CDR3 nucleotides read TGCGCCAGCAGCTTGGAGTTTGGGGGACAGGGGAGCTACACCTTC.

The chain employs TRBV5-1 and TRBJ2-1; TRBD1 matches 8 bases. The CDR3 has 15 residues. Germline trimming cut 4 bases from V and 9 bases from J; bases unmatched to any gene: 12. Germline V gene sequence: CDR1 SGHRS, CDR2 YFSETQ. The CDR3 reads CASSPRIGQGGEQFF. CDR3 coding DNA: TGCGCCAGCAGCCCACGGATTGGACAGGGCGGTGAGCAGTTCTTC.

In the case of this clone: The sample contains more than one DNA sequence encoding this CDR3. The chain recombines TRBV10-3 with TRBJ2-3; TRBD2 aligns across 12 bases. The trim removed 7 bases at V and 3 bases at J, leaving 5 bases unmatched. The CDR3 consists of 15 residues. Germline V gene sequence: CDR1 ENHRY, CDR2 SYGVKD. The chain's CDR3 is CAITKGLAGTDTQYF. The CDR3 DNA sequence: TGTGCCATCACCAAAGGACTAGCGGGGACAGATACGCAGTATTTT.

The chain uses TRBV2 and TRBJ2-7; D is unclear. The ends were cut back, 0 bases at V and 3 bases at J, with 12 bases in the middle. CDR3 length: 15 residues. CDR1 is SNHLY, CDR2 FYNNEI, per germline. In DNA form, the CDR3 reads TGTGCCAGCAGTGAAGCTTGGCCAGAGAACTACGAGCAGTACTTC. It is translated as CASSEAWPENYEQYF.

The table lists this clone with a count of one. The V gene is TRBV13, the J gene TRBJ2-6; perhaps TRBD1 as D (5 bases). The CDR3 is 17 amino acids. The ends were cut back, 2 bases at V and 1 base at J, with 12 bases in the middle. Germline V CDR1 and CDR2: PRHDT, FYEKMQ (reference sequence). The CDR3 is CASSLSRQSSGANVLTF. CDR3 DNA sequence: TGTGCCAGCAGCTTATCCCGACAGTCATCTGGGGCCAACGTCCTGACTTTC.

The chain combines TRBV28 with TRBJ2-3; no firm D call. Between the trimmed V and J ends, which lost 3 bases and 8 bases, there was a span of 3 bases. The germline CDR1 and CDR2 sequences are MDHEN and SYDVKM. The CDR3 contains 10 residues. The CDR3 region is CASSFGTQYF. The DNA of the CDR3 is TGTGCCAGCAGTTTCGGTACGCAGTATTTT.

This rearrangement joins TRBV6-5 to TRBJ2-7; perhaps TRBD1 as D (6 bases). The CDR3 runs 15 residues. The germline V gene has CDR1 MNHEY and CDR2 SVGAGI. Deletions cut 4 bases from V and 2 bases from J, with 15 bases between. CDR3 amino acids: CASSFDLTGTYEQYF. The DNA for the CDR3 is TGTGCCAGCAGTTTCGACTTGACAGGAACCTACGAGCAGTACTTC.

The chain is built from TRBV7-9 and TRBJ1-6, with D perhaps matching TRBD1 (5 bases). This CDR3 has 14 amino acids. V lost 3 bases, J lost 9 bases, and 12 bases lay in between. In germline, CDR1 is SEHNR, CDR2 FQNEAQ (reference sequence). The DNA of the CDR3 is TGTGCCAGCAGCTTGGGGCAGGGAATTTCACCCCTCCACTTT. Translating it yields CASSLGQGISPLHF.

This clone turned up a few times. The chain uses TRBV27 and TRBJ1-5; perhaps TRBD1 as D (5 bases). Germline V CDR1 and CDR2: MNHEY, SMNVEV (reference sequence). Trimming shortened V by 5 bases and J by 5 bases, and 13 bases separated the two germline ends. There are 14 residues in the CDR3. This CDR3 reads CASSRERGHQPQHF. In DNA form, the CDR3 reads TGTGCCAGCAGTCGGGAACGGGGACATCAGCCCCAGCATTTT.

This sequence joins TRBV5-1 and TRBJ1-5; D is ambiguous. Germline CDR1 and CDR2: SGHRS and YFSETQ. The CDR3 extends over 18 amino acids. Trimming pared 0 bases from V and 0 bases from J, leaving 16 bases between. Written as DNA, the CDR3 is TGCGCCAGCAGCTTGGCCAAGAAGGCTCAATATAGCAATCAGCCCCAGCATTTT. Protein: CASSLAKKAQYSNQPQHF.

The chain carries TRBV11-2 and TRBJ2-7; D could derive from TRBD1 or TRBD2 (5 bases each). Germline V gene lookup returns CDR1 SGHAT and CDR2 FQNNGV. This CDR3 region has 15 residues. Trimming took 4 bases from V and 1 from J, leaving 14 bases between them. The chain's CDR3 is CASSSQAGDSYEQYF. CDR3 in DNA: TGTGCCAGCAGCTCACAGGCCGGGGATTCCTACGAGCAGTACTTC.

The chain has TRBV27 and TRBJ1-1, with 9 bases matching TRBD1. The CDR3 consists of 17 residues. CDR1 is MNHEY, CDR2 SMNVEV, per germline (reference sequence). V shed 6 bases, J shed 0 bases, and the junction held 11 bases outside the gene matches. The CDR3 spells CASRYIGTGPMNTEAFF. Here the CDR3 DNA reads TGTGCCAGCAGATATATAGGGACAGGGCCCATGAACACTGAAGCTTTCTTT.

The chain carries TRBV5-1 and TRBJ2-1; TRBD2 agrees at 9 bases. This CDR3 comprises 16 residues. The junction had 7 bases not matched to a gene; V was cut back by 2 bases and J by 4 bases. The germline V gene encodes CDR1 SGHRS and CDR2 YFSETQ. CDR3 bases: TGCGCCAGCAGCTTCAGGGCTAGCGGGGCGTACAATGAGCAGTTCTTC. Encoded protein: CASSFRASGAYNEQFF.

The V and J genes are TRBV18 and TRBJ2-3; TRBD2 matches at 9 bases. Germline V gene lookup returns CDR1 KGHSH and CDR2 LQKENI. This CDR3 has 14 residues. Unmatched junction bases numbered 2, after V lost 3 bases and J lost 4 bases. The CDR3: CASSPSGGADTQYF. The CDR3 DNA reads TGTGCCAGCTCACCTAGCGGGGGTGCAGATACGCAGTATTTT.

V gene TRBV7-6 combines with J gene TRBJ2-7; no reliable D call. Trimming left V 2 bases short and J 3 bases short, with 8 bases between. This CDR3 is 13 amino acids long. The germline CDR1 and CDR2 sequences are SGHVS and FNYEAQ. CDR3 sequence reads: CASSLRAYYEQYF. The CDR3 nucleotides read TGTGCCAGCAGCTTAAGGGCCTACTACGAGCAGTACTTC.

The chain joins TRBV7-2 to TRBJ2-5, with 8 bases matching TRBD2. This CDR3 is built from 13 residues. The junction had 6 bases not matched to a gene; V was cut back by 7 bases and J by 5 bases. CDR1 and CDR2 from the germline V gene are SGHTA and FQGNSA. The CDR3 DNA sequence: TGTGCCAGCACCCCGGGGGGGCGGGAGACCCAGTACTTC. Protein: CASTPGGRETQYF.

V and J are TRBV5-4 and TRBJ1-1; D possibly corresponds to TRBD1 (5 bases). Trimming stripped 4 bases from V and 4 bases from J, with 17 bases between. The CDR3 has 15 amino acids. Germline values: CDR1 SGHNT, CDR2 YYREEE (reference sequence). The CDR3 loop reads CASSPDRGVGTEAFF. Written as DNA, the CDR3 is TGTGCCAGCAGCCCCGATCGGGGGGTAGGCACTGAAGCTTTCTTT.

The gene calls are TRBV5-1 and TRBJ2-7, with 7 positions matching TRBD1. The V and J ends lost 2 bases and 5 bases, in that order; junction bases with no gene match: 7. The V gene's germline CDR1 is SGHRS and CDR2 YFSETQ. The CDR3 runs to 14 residues. CDR3 sequence reads: CASSLGGLGDEQYF. DNA for the CDR3: TGCGCCAGCAGCTTAGGGGGCTTGGGGGACGAGCAGTACTTC.

J is TRBJ2-3 and V is TRBV18; 12 bases map to TRBD2. The CDR3 has 16 residues. Germline assignment: CDR1 KGHSH and CDR2 LQKENI. After removal of 6 bases from V and 2 bases from J, the junction contained 6 bases not matched to a gene. For the CDR3, the DNA is TGTGCCAGCTCGCTGACTAGCGGGGGAAACACAGATACGCAGTATTTT. It codes for CASSLTSGGNTDTQYF.

The V gene is TRBV7-9, the J gene TRBJ1-1; D unresolved. The germline V and J ends were trimmed by 6 bases and 7 bases, with 9 bases remaining between them. The CDR3 covers 11 residues. The germline CDR1 and CDR2 sequences are SEHNR and FQNEAQ (reference sequence). CDR3: CASRAEVEAFF. In nucleotides, the CDR3 is TGTGCCAGCAGGGCGGAAGTTGAAGCTTTCTTT.

The rearrangement uses TRBV2 and TRBJ1-2, with TRBD1 as a possible D gene (5 bases). The CDR3 loop spans 12 amino acids. Germline loops: CDR1 SNHLY, CDR2 FYNNEI. Trimming left V 3 bases short and J 4 bases short, with 6 bases between. The CDR3 loop reads CASSDDSYGYTF. The CDR3, as DNA: TGTGCCAGCAGTGATGACAGCTATGGCTACACCTTC.

The CDR3 nucleotides are TGTGCCAGTAGTACTACAGGGGACCACCGGCTGTACTTC. It translates to CASSTTGDHRLYF. The rearrangement joins TRBV19 to TRBJ2-7, with 7 bases aligning to TRBD1. Germline V gives CDR1 LNHDA, CDR2 SQIVND (reference sequence). The trim removed 4 bases at V and 12 bases at J, leaving 12 bases unmatched. The CDR3 extends over 13 amino acids.

This chain connects TRBV5-1 to TRBJ1-1; maybe TRBD1 (6 bases). Germline CDR1 is SGHRS and CDR2 is YFSETQ. V was clipped by 0 bases and J by 3 bases, with 12 bases between them. The CDR3 is made up of 15 amino acids. CDR3 in DNA: TGCGCCAGCAGCTTGGTCCAGGGGACGTACACTGAAGCTTTCTTT. Translation: CASSLVQGTYTEAFF.

The V and J genes are TRBV7-3 and TRBJ2-2; D may be TRBD2 (6 bases). CDR1 and CDR2 from the germline V gene are SGHTA and FQGTGA. The V gene lost 5 bases and the J gene lost 0 bases, with 13 bases spanning the gap. CDR3 length: 16 amino acids. The CDR3 region is CASSHTSPANTGELFF. CDR3 DNA sequence: TGTGCCAGCAGCCACACTAGCCCAGCGAACACCGGGGAGCTGTTTTTT.

The chain combines TRBV7-2 with TRBJ1-2; TRBD1 is a possible D gene (5 bases). V was clipped by 2 bases and J by 7 bases, with 20 bases between them. Per germline, CDR1 SGHTA and CDR2 FQGNSA. The CDR3 consists of 16 residues. Written as DNA, the CDR3 is TGTGCCAGCAGCTTACAAATGGCAGGGTGGAGGATTGGCTACACCTTC. It yields the protein CASSLQMAGWRIGYTF.

On this clone itself: One end of the junction does not line up with germline, which may come from a read error. The J gene is TRBJ2-7, the V gene TRBV19, with D perhaps being TRBD1 or TRBD2 (5 bases each). This CDR3 comprises 13 residues. Germline V CDR1 and CDR2: LNHDA, SQIVND (reference sequence). The CDR3 loop is CASSAGTALRLNF. The CDR3 nucleotides read TGTGCCAGTAGTGCCGGGACCGCCCTTCGGTTGAACTTC. The entire variable domain, with the rest obtained from reference TRBV19 and TRBJ2-7, is as follows: DGGITQSPKYLFRKEGQNVTLSCEQNLNHDAMYWYRQDPGQGLRLIYYSQIVNDFQKGDIAEGYSVSREKKESFPLTVTSAQKNPTAFYLCASSAGTALRLNFGPGTRLTVT.